Below are 16 T cell receptor beta chains sequenced from a single sample in a study of T cells after yellow fever vaccination. A single record per CDR3 protein comes from TCRdb applying MiXCR to the 5' RACE reads. The repertoire includes around 46,000 distinct CDR3 sequences, roughly 7.5% of them detected once, and over 25% sits in the top ten. The material was CD8+ T cells sorted from PBMCs, obtained more than 14 days after the first yellow fever vaccination. The source of these receptors is a man aged 18 to 29 who received the YFV17D yellow fever vaccine.

This clonotype was counted between two and nine times. The chain couples TRBV30 to TRBJ1-1; D not certain. The germline CDR1 and CDR2 sequences are GTSNPN and SVGIG (reference sequence). CDR3 length: 12 residues. The ends were cut back, 4 bases at V and 8 bases at J, with 14 bases in the middle. This CDR3 is CAWTPGGLEAFF. DNA for the CDR3: TGTGCCTGGACTCCTGGAGGGCTGGAAGCTTTCTTT.

CDR3: CSAPRLAGGLNEQFF. In DNA form, the CDR3 reads TGCAGTGCTCCTCGACTAGCGGGGGGGTTAAATGAGCAGTTCTTC. The rearrangement joins TRBV20-1 to TRBJ2-1; TRBD2 matches 14 bases. The CDR3 is 15 amino acids. The ends lost 5 bases at V and 7 bases at J; junction bases unmatched: 7. Germline V CDR1 and CDR2: DFQATT, SNEGSKA (reference sequence).

The table lists this clonotype with many counts. The chain links TRBV7-9 to TRBJ2-1; TRBD2 matches 7 bases. Germline V gives CDR1 SEHNR, CDR2 FQNEAQ (reference sequence). Unmatched junction bases numbered 5, after V lost 5 bases and J lost 7 bases. The CDR3 sequence is 13 residues long. CDR3 sequence reads: CASSPRGENEQFF. In nucleotides, the CDR3 is TGTGCCAGCAGCCCCCGGGGGGAGAATGAGCAGTTCTTC.

Only a few counts were recorded for this clonotype. The chain links TRBV5-4 to TRBJ1-1; D remains unclear. This CDR3 is built from 13 residues. The V gene lost 2 bases and the J gene lost 4 bases, with 9 bases spanning the gap. CDR1 is SGHNT, CDR2 YYREEE, per germline (reference sequence). DNA for the CDR3: TGTGCCAGCAGCTTATGGGTAGGCACTGAAGCTTTCTTT. Protein: CASSLWVGTEAFF. The complete variable domain, with remaining parts taken from reference TRBV5-4 and TRBJ1-1, reads ETGVTQSPTHLIKTRGQQVTLRCSSQSGHNTVSWYQQALGQGPQFIFQYYREEENGRGNFPPRFSGLQFPNYSSELNVNALELDDSALYLCASSLWVGTEAFFGQGTRLTVV.

This clonotype was recorded a few times. This chain connects TRBV4-3 to TRBJ1-1, with TRBD1 as a possible D gene (5 bases). Trimming removed 4 bases from V and 1 base from J, with 16 bases in between. This CDR3 has 16 residues. Germline assignment: CDR1 LGHNA and CDR2 YSLEER. The CDR3 region has the DNA TGCGCCAGCAGCCCACTCGAGGGGAAGGGGAACACTGAAGCTTTCTTT. Translation: CASSPLEGKGNTEAFF.

This clonotype occurred many times. The V gene is TRBV7-9, the J gene TRBJ1-6; no clear D. V lost 7 bases and J 0 bases, leaving 4 bases between the germline ends. The CDR3 has 13 residues. Germline V lookup: CDR1 SEHNR, CDR2 FQNEAQ (reference sequence). CDR3 amino acids: CASKGSYNSPLHF. As DNA, the CDR3 is TGTGCCAGCAAGGGCTCCTATAATTCACCCCTCCACTTT. Using reference TRBV7-9 and TRBJ1-6 for the parts outside the CDR3, the full variable domain is DTGVSQNPRHKITKRGQNVTFRCDPISEHNRLYWYRQTLGQGPEFLTYFQNEAQLEKSRLLSDRFSAERPKGSFSTLEIQRTEQGDSAMYLCASKGSYNSPLHFGNGTRLTVT.

This clonotype appeared many times. The V call is TRBV5-1, the J call TRBJ1-5; 12 bases fit TRBD1. The CDR3 runs 17 residues. CDR1 is SGHRS, CDR2 YFSETQ, per germline. The J segment lost 2 bases and the V segment lost 3 bases, leaving 6 bases of the junction unmatched. CDR3 DNA sequence: TGCGCCAGCAGCTGGGGGACAGGGGGCCCTGGCAATCAGCCCCAGCATTTT. Its translation is CASSWGTGGPGNQPQHF.

Ten or more counts support this clonotype. The chain is built from TRBV6-2 or TRBV6-3 and TRBJ2-3; 8 bases are a match to TRBD2. The germline CDR1 and CDR2 sequences are MNHEY and SVGEGT. This CDR3 contains 14 residues. The V gene end was trimmed by 2 bases and the J gene end by 10 bases; junction bases not matched to a gene: 8. CDR3 DNA sequence: TGTGCCAGCAGTTACACCCCCGGGGGGGGCGCGCAGTATTTT. This sequence encodes CASSYTPGGGAQYF.

Many counts were recorded for this clonotype. The chain carries TRBV2 and TRBJ2-7, with 10 nucleotides matching TRBD1. CDR1 is SNHLY, CDR2 FYNNEI, per germline. After removal of 7 bases from V and 2 bases from J, the junction contained 5 bases not matched to a gene. The CDR3 has 14 amino acids. CDR3 region: CASIRGQGPYEQYV. Here the CDR3 DNA reads TGTGCCAGCATCCGGGGACAGGGGCCCTACGAGCAGTACGTC.

Ten or more counts support this clonotype. The J gene is TRBJ1-2, the V gene TRBV4-1; D gene ambiguous. V dropped 0 bases and J dropped 4 bases, with 9 bases sitting between them. This CDR3 contains 14 residues. Germline V gives CDR1 MGHRA, CDR2 YSYEKL. The CDR3 nucleotides are TGCGCCAGCAGCCAAGAAAAAGGGCCCTATGGCTACACCTTC. This codes for CASSQEKGPYGYTF.

This clonotype was recorded many times. This rearrangement joins TRBV7-9 to TRBJ2-5; TRBD1 aligns across 8 bases. The CDR3 runs to 13 residues. The V gene end was trimmed by 6 bases and the J gene end by 5 bases; junction bases not matched to a gene: 5. Germline V CDR1 and CDR2: SEHNR, FQNEAQ (reference sequence). CDR3 coding DNA: TGTGCCAGCAGTTCGGACAGGGCGGAGACCCAGTACTTC. As protein: CASSSDRAETQYF.

This clonotype was found many times. The chain uses TRBV7-9 and TRBJ1-3; D unresolved. This CDR3 has 14 residues. Germline-derived CDR1 and CDR2 are SEHNR and FQNEAQ (reference sequence). V shed 7 bases and J shed 0 bases, with 10 bases lying between them. The CDR3 DNA reads as TGTGCCAGCAAAGGAGCTAGCTCTGGAAACACCATATATTTT. This encodes CASKGASSGNTIYF. Drawing the rest from reference TRBV7-9 and TRBJ1-3, the complete variable domain is DTGVSQNPRHKITKRGQNVTFRCDPISEHNRLYWYRQTLGQGPEFLTYFQNEAQLEKSRLLSDRFSAERPKGSFSTLEIQRTEQGDSAMYLCASKGASSGNTIYFGEGSWLTVV.

The chain uses TRBV5-4 and TRBJ2-3, with TRBD1 identical over 10 bases. The CDR3 covers 15 residues. J was trimmed by 3 bases and V by 5 bases; bases with no gene match: 6. Germline-derived CDR1 and CDR2 are SGHNT and YYREEE (reference sequence). CDR3: CASSQGQGWTDTQYF. In DNA, the CDR3 is TGTGCCAGCAGTCAGGGACAGGGGTGGACAGATACGCAGTATTTT.

This clonotype was observed many times. The V and J genes are TRBV5-1 and TRBJ2-1; the match to TRBD1 covers 9 bases. CDR3 size: 16 residues. Trimming took 1 base from V and 8 from J; bases not matched to a gene: 10. Germline-derived CDR1 and CDR2 are SGHRS and YFSETQ. As DNA, the CDR3 is TGCGCCAGCAGCTTGAGTTGGGACAGGGCCCGCTATGAGCAGTTCTTC. Its protein product is CASSLSWDRARYEQFF. Combining the CDR3 with reference TRBV5-1 and TRBJ2-1 gives the whole variable domain KAGVTQTPRYLIKTRGQQVTLSCSPISGHRSVSWYQQTPGQGLQFLFEYFSETQRNKGNFPGRFSGRQFSNSRSEMNVSTLELGDSALYLCASSLSWDRARYEQFFGPGTRLTVL.

This clonotype was seen repeatedly, ten times or more. The rearrangement links TRBV6-5 to TRBJ1-1; no clear D. V was cut by 6 bases and J by 0 bases, with 11 bases left in between. There are 14 residues in the CDR3. Germline CDR1 reads MNHEY; CDR2 reads SVGAGI. CDR3 region: CASSPSVVNTEAFF. The CDR3 nucleotides are TGTGCCAGCAGCCCTTCCGTCGTGAACACTGAAGCTTTCTTT.

This clonotype was counted at least ten times. The chain employs TRBV9 and TRBJ2-3; D is unresolved. The germline V and J ends were trimmed by 1 base and 2 bases, with 14 bases remaining between them. The CDR3 length is 16 residues. Germline-derived CDR1 and CDR2 are SGDLS and YYNGEE. CDR3 protein: CASSVYPSAATDTQYF. Written as DNA, the CDR3 is TGTGCCAGCAGCGTATACCCCTCGGCAGCCACAGATACGCAGTATTTT.